This record covers a single T cell receptor beta chain. The antigen is undetermined. The record originates from a study of T cell responses to AZD1222 COVID-19 vaccine. Study as a whole: Investigators merged groups given second doses at roughly 4 or roughly 12 weeks. General study points: Spike-specific TCR breadth and depth grew following two AZD1222 doses. White British donors predominated, females outnumbered males, and clonal diversity was possibly underestimated. Baseline seropositivity characterized only six AZD1222 recipients.

Some clones are missing from TCRdb's copy, which holds only in-frame ones; the method was immunoSEQ multiplex PCR. The repertoire includes approximately 100,000 clones, roughly nine tenths of them detected once, and around 6.9% sits in the top ten. The CDR3 has 14 amino acids. The V gene end was trimmed by 7 bases and the J gene end by 4 bases; junction bases not matched to a gene: 8. CDR1 and CDR2 from the germline V gene are MNHEY and SVGAGI. This receptor was obtained from an adult in good health. The specimen comprised peripheral blood, sampled on day 0 of AZD1222 vaccination. V is TRBV6-5 and J is TRBJ1-1; 8 positions agree with TRBD1. CDR3 sequence reads: CASILRQGFTEAFF. The CDR3 DNA sequence: TGTGCCAGCATTCTGCGACAGGGGTTCACTGAAGCTTTCTTT.